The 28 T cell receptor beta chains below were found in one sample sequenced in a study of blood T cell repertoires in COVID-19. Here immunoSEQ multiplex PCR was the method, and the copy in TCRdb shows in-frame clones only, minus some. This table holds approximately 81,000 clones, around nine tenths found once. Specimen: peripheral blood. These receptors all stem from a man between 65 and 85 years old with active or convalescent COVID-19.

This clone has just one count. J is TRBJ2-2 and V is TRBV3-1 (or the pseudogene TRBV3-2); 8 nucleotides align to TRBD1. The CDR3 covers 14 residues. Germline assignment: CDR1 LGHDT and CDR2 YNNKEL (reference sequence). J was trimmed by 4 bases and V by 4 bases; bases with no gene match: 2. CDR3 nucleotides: TGTGCCAGCAGCCTTACAGGGGGCACCGGGGAGCTGTTTTTT. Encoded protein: CASSLTGGTGELFF.

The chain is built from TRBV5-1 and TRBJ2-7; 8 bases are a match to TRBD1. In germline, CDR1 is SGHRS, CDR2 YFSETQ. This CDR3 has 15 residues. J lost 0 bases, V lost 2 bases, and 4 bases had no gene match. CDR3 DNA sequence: TGCGCCAGCAGCTTACAGGGGGGCAGCTCCTACGAGCAGTACTTC. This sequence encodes CASSLQGGSSYEQYF.

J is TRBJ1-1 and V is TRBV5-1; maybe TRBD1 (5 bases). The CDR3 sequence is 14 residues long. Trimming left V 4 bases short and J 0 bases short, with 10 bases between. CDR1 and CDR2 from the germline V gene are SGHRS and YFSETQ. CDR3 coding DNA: TGCGCCAGCAGCGCCCAGGGCTTGAACACTGAAGCTTTCTTT. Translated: CASSAQGLNTEAFF. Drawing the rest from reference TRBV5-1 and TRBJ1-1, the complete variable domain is KAGVTQTPRYLIKTRGQQVTLSCSPISGHRSVSWYQQTPGQGLQFLFEYFSETQRNKGNFPGRFSGRQFSNSRSEMNVSTLELGDSALYLCASSAQGLNTEAFFGQGTRLTVV.

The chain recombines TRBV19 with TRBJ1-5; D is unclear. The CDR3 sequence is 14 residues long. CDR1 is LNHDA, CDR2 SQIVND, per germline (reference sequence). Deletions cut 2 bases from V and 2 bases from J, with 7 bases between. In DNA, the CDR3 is TGTGCCAGTAGTATAAGTCCGGGCAATCAGCCCCAGCATTTT. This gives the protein CASSISPGNQPQHF.

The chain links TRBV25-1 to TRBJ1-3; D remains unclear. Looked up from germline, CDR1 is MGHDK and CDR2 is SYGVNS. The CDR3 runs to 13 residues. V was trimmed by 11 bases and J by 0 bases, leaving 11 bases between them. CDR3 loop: CARRGHSGNTIYF. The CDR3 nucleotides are TGTGCCCGGCGGGGTCACTCTGGAAACACCATATATTTT.

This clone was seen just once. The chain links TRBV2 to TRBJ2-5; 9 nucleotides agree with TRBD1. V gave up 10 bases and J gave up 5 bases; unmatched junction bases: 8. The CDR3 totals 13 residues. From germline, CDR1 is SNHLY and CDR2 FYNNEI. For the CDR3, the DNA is TGTGCCACGGGCGCGGACAGGGGTGAGACCCAGTACTTC. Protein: CATGADRGETQYF.

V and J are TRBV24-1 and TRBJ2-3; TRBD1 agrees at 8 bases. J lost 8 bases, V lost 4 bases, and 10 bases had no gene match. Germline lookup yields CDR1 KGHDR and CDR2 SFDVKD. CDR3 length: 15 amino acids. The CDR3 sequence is CATSDPTFTGGTQYF. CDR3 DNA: TGTGCCACCAGTGACCCCACGTTTACAGGGGGTACGCAGTATTTT.

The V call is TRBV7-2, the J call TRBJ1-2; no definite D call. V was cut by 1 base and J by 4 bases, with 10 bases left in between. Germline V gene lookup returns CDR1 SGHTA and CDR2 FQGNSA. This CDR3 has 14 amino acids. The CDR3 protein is CASSLGWELYGYTF. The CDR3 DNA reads TGTGCCAGCAGCTTAGGATGGGAGCTCTATGGCTACACCTTC.

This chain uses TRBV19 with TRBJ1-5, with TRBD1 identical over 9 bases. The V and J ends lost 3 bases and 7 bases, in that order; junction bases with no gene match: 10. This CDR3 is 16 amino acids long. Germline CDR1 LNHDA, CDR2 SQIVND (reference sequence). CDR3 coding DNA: TGTGCCAGTAGTATCCGGGACAGGGTAGGGGAACAGCCCCAGCATTTT. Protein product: CASSIRDRVGEQPQHF. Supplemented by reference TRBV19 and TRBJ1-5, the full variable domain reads DGGITQSPKYLFRKEGQNVTLSCEQNLNHDAMYWYRQDPGQGLRLIYYSQIVNDFQKGDIAEGYSVSREKKESFPLTVTSAQKNPTAFYLCASSIRDRVGEQPQHFGDGTRLSIL.

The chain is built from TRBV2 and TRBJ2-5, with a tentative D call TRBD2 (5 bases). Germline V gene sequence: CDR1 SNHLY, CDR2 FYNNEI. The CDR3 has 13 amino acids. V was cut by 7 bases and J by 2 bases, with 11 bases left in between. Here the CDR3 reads CASMRGKQETQYF. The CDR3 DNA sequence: TGTGCCAGCATGAGAGGGAAACAAGAGACCCAGTACTTC. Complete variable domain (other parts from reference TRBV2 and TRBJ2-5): EPEVTQTPSHQVTQMGQEVILRCVPISNHLYFYWYRQILGQKVEFLVSFYNNEISEKSEIFDDQFSVERPDGSNFTLKIRSTKLEDSAMYFCASMRGKQETQYFGPGTRLLVL.

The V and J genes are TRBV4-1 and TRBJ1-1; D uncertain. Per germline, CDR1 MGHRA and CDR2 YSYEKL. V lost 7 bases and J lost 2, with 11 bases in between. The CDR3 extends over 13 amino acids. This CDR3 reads CASTPRRNTEAFF. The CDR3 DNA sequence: TGCGCCAGCACTCCGCGGCGAAACACTGAAGCTTTCTTT.

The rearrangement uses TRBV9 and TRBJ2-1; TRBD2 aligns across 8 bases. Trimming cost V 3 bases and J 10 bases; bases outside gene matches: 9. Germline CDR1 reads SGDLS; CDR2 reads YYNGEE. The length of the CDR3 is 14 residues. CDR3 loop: CASSASGLAEEQFF. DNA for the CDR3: TGTGCCAGCAGCGCCTCTGGACTAGCAGAGGAGCAGTTCTTC. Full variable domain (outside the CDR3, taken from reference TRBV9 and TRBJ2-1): DSGVTQTPKHLITATGQRVTLRCSPRSGDLSVYWYQQSLDQGLQFLIQYYNGEERAKGNILERFSAQQFPDLHSELNLSSLELGDSALYFCASSASGLAEEQFFGPGTRLTVL.

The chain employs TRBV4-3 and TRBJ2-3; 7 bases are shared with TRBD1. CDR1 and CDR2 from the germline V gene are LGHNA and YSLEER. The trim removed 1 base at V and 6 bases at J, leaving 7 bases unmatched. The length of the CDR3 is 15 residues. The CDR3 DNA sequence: TGCGCCAGCAGCCAAGGCGGTAGGGGGCCCGATACGCAGTATTTT. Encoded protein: CASSQGGRGPDTQYF.

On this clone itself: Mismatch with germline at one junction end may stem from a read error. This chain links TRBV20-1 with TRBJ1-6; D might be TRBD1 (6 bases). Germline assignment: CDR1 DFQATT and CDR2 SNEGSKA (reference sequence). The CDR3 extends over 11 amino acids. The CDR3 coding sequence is TGCAGTGCTCGATCTGGACAGATTGTGGACTTT. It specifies CSARSGQIVDF.

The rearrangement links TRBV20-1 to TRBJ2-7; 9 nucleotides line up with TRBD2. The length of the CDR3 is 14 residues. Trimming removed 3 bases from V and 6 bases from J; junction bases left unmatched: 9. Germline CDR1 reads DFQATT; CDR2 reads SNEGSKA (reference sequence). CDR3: CSASLAGGLSEQYF. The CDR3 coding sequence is TGCAGTGCTAGTTTGGCGGGGGGGCTCAGCGAGCAGTACTTC.

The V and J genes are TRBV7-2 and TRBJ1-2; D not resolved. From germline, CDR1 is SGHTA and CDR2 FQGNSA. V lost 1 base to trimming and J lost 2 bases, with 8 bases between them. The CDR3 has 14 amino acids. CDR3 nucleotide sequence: TGTGCCAGCAGCTTAGGCAGCGGAAACTATGGCTACACCTTC. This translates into CASSLGSGNYGYTF. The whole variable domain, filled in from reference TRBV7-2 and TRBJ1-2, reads GAGVSQSPSNKVTEKGKDVELRCDPISGHTALYWYRQSLGQGLEFLIYFQGNSAPDKSGLPSDRFSAERTGGSVSTLTIQRTQQEDSAVYLCASSLGSGNYGYTFGSGTRLTVV.

The CDR3 protein is CASSPTGDLLHF. The CDR3 coding sequence is TGTGCCAGCAGCCCGACAGGGGATCTTCTCCACTTT. The V call is TRBV14, the J call TRBJ1-6, with 8 bases aligning to TRBD1. J was trimmed by 16 bases and V by 4 bases; bases with no gene match: 6. CDR1 and CDR2 from the germline V gene are SGHDN and FVKESK. The CDR3 contains 12 residues.

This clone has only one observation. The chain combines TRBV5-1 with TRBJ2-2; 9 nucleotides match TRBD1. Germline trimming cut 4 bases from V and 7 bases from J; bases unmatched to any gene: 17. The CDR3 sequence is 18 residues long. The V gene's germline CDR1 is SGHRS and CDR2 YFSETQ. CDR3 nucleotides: TGCGCCAGCAGCCATAAACCAACTACAGGGGGCGATATCGGGGAGCTGTTTTTT. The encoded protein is CASSHKPTTGGDIGELFF.

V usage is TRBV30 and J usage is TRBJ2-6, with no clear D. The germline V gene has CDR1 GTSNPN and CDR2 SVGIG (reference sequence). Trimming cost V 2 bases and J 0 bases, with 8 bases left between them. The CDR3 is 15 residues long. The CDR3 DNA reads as TGTGCCTGGAGTCCCCCGTTCTCTGGGGCCAACGTCCTGACTTTC. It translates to CAWSPPFSGANVLTF.

In DNA form, the CDR3 reads TGTGCCAGCAGCTTTAGCGGGGGCGCGAACACCGGGGAGCTGTTTTTT. This gives the protein CASSFSGGANTGELFF. This chain joins TRBV4-2 and TRBJ2-2; 9 bases agree with TRBD2. CDR3 length: 16 amino acids. CDR1 is LGHNA, CDR2 YNFKEQ, per germline. The V segment lost 5 bases and the J segment 0 bases; nucleotides outside the gene matches: 4.

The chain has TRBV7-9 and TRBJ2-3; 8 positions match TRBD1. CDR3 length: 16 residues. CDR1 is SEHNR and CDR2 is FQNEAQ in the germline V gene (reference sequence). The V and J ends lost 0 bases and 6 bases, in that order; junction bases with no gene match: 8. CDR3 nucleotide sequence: TGTGCCAGCAGCTTAGCGGTGGGACAGGTGGGCGATACGCAGTATTTT. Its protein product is CASSLAVGQVGDTQYF.

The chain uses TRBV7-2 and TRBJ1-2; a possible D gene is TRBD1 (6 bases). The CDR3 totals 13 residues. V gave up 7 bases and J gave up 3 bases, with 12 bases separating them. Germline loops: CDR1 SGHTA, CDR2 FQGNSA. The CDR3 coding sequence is TGTGCCAGCACCGCGGACAGTTACTATGGCTACACCTTC. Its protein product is CASTADSYYGYTF.

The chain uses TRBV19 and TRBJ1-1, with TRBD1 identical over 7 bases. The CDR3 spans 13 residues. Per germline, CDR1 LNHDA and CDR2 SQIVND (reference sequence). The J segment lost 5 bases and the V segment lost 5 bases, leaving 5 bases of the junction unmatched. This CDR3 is CASSEGTATEAFF. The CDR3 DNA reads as TGTGCCAGTAGTGAGGGGACAGCTACTGAAGCTTTCTTT.

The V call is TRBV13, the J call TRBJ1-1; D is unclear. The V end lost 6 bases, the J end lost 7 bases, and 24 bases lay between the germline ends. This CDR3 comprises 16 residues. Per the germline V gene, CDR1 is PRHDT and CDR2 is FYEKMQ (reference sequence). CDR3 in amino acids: CASSTPTGKRPGEAFF. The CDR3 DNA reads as TGTGCCAGCAGTACACCAACGGGGAAGAGGCCCGGTGAAGCTTTCTTT.

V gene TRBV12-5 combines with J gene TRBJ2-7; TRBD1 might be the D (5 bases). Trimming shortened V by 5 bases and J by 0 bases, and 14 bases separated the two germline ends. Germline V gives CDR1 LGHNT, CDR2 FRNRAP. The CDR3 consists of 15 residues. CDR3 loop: CASGVFSTASYEQYF. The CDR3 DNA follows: TGTGCTAGTGGTGTATTCTCGACAGCCTCCTACGAGCAGTACTTC.

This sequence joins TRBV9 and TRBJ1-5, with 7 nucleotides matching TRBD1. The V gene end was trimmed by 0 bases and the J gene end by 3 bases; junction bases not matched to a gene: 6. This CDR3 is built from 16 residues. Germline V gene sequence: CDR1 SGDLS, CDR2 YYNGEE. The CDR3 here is CASSVGQGGPNQPQHF. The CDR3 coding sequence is TGTGCCAGCAGCGTAGGACAGGGTGGCCCCAATCAGCCCCAGCATTTT.

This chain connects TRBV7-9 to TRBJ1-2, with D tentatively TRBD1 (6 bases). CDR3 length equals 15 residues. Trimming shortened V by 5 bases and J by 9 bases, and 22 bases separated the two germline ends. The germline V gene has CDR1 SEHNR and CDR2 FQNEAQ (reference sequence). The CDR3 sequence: CASSPVVGTQISYTF. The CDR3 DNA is TGTGCCAGCAGCCCCGTAGTGGGGACACAGATTAGCTACACCTTC.

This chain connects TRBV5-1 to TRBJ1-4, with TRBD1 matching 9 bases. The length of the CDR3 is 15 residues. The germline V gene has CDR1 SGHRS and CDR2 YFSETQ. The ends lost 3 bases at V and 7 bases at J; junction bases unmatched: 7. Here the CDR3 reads CASSSGQGIGEKLFF. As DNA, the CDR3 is TGCGCCAGCAGCTCGGGACAGGGTATCGGTGAAAAACTGTTTTTT.